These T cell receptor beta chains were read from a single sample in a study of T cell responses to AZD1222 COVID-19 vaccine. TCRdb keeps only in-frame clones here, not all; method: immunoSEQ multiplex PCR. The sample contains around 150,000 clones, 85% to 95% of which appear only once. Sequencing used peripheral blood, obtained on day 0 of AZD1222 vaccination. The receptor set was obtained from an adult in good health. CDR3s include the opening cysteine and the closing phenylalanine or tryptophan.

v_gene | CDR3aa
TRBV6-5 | CASGPGETQYF
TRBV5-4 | CASSLGGENYGYTF
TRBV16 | CASSQSPPGLNTEAFF
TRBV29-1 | CSVGTVAGQKSYEQYF
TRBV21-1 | CATSGGVWKNEQFF
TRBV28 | CASSLTAGTDGYTF
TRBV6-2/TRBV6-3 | CASSLTGNTEAFF
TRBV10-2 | CASTLADQTGELFF
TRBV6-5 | CASLGGLNYGYTF
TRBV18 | CASSDHRGRGNTIYF
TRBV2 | CATAPQGGYGYTF
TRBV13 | CASSLAQDTYGYTF
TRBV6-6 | CASSPETGSRGRNTEAFF
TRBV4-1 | CASSQDRGNTEAFF
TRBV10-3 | CAISGGGGTNYGYTF